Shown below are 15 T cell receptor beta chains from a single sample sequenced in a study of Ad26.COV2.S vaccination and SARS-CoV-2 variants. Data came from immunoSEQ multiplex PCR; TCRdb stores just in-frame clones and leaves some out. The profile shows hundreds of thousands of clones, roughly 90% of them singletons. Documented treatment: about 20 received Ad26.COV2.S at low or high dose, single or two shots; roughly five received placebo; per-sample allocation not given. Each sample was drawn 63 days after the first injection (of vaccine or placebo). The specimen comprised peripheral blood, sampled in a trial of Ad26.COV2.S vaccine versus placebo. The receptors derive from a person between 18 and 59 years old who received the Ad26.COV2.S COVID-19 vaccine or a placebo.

The CDR3, as DNA: TGCAGTGCTAGTGAAGGGGTCACCGGGGAGCTGTTTTTT. This sequence encodes CSASEGVTGELFF. The chain has TRBV20-1 and TRBJ2-2, with D tentatively TRBD1 (5 bases). The germline V gene has CDR1 DFQATT and CDR2 SNEGSKA (reference sequence). V lost 3 bases to trimming and J lost 4 bases, with 9 bases between them. The CDR3 covers 13 residues.

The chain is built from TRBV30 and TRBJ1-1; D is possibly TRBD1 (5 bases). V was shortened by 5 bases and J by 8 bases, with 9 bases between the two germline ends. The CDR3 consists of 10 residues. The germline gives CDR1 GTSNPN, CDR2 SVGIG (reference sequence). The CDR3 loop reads CAWGGLEAFF. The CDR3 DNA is TGTGCCTGGGGGGGTCTAGAAGCTTTCTTT.

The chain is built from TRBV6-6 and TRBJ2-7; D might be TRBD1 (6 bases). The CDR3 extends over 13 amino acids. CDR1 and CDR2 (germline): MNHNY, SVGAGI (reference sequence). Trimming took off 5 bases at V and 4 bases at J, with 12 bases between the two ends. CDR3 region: CASSPSGQYEQYF. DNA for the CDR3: TGTGCCAGCAGTCCTTCAGGACAGTACGAGCAGTACTTC.

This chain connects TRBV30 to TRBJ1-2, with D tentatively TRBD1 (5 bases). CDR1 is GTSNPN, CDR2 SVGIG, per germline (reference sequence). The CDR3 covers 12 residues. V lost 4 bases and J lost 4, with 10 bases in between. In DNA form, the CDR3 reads TGTGCCTGGACCGGGGGGGTCTATGGCTACACCTTC. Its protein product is CAWTGGVYGYTF.

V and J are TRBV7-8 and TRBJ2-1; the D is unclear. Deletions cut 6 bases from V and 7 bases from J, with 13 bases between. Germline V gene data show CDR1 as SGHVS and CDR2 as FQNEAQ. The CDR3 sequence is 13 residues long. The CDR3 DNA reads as TGTGCCAGCAGTGAAGGGTTGGTAAATGAGCAGTTCTTC. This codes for CASSEGLVNEQFF. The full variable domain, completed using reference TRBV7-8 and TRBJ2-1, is GAGVSQSPRYKVAKRGQDVALRCDPISGHVSLFWYQQALGQGPEFLTYFQNEAQLDKSGLPSDRFFAERPEGSVSTLKIQRTQQEDSAVYLCASSEGLVNEQFFGPGTRLTVL.

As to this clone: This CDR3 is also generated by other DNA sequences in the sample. CDR3 sequence: CASSRDRQETQYF. The CDR3 nucleotides are TGTGCCAGTAGTAGGGACAGACAAGAGACCCAGTACTTC. The rearrangement uses TRBV19 and TRBJ2-5; 7 bases fit TRBD1. J gave up 2 bases and V 4 bases, and 1 base lay outside the gene matches. CDR1 and CDR2 from the germline V gene are LNHDA and SQIVND (reference sequence). CDR3 length: 13 amino acids. The variable domain in full, with the rest retrieved from reference TRBV19 and TRBJ2-5, is DGGITQSPKYLFRKEGQNVTLSCEQNLNHDAMYWYRQDPGQGLRLIYYSQIVNDFQKGDIAEGYSVSREKKESFPLTVTSAQKNPTAFYLCASSRDRQETQYFGPGTRLLVL.

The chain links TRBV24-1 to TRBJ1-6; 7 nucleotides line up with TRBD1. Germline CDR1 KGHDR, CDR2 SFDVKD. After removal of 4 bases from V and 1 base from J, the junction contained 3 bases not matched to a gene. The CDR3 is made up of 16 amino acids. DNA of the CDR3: TGTGCCACCAGTGACCGGACAGGTTCCTATAATTCACCCCTCCACTTT. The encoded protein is CATSDRTGSYNSPLHF.

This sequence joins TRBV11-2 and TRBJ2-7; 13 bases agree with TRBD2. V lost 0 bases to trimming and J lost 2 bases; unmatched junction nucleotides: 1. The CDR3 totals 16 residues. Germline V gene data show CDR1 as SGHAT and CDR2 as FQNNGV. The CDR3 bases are TGTGCCAGCAGCTTAGAGGGACTAGCGGGAACCTACGAGCAGTACTTC. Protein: CASSLEGLAGTYEQYF.

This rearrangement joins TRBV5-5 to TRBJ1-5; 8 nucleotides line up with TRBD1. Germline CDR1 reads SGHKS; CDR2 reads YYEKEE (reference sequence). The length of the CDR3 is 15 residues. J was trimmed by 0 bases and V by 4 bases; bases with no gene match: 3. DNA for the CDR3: TGTGCCAGCAGCCGGACAGGGAATAGCAATCAGCCCCAGCATTTT. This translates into CASSRTGNSNQPQHF.

CDR3 loop: CASRAGGQYNEQFF. CDR3 sequence (DNA): TGTGCCAGCAGGGCCGGAGGCCAGTACAATGAGCAGTTCTTC. V gene TRBV7-8 combines with J gene TRBJ2-1; D perhaps matches TRBD2 (5 bases). CDR1 SGHVS and CDR2 FQNEAQ come from the germline V gene. V lost 6 bases and J lost 4, with 13 bases in between. CDR3 length: 14 amino acids.

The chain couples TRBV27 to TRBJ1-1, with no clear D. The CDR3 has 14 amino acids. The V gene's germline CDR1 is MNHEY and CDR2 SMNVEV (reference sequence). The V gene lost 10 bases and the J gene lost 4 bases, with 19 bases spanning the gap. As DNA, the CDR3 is TGTGCCACCGTCGCTTTAGGGCATGGCACTGAAGCTTTCTTT. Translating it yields CATVALGHGTEAFF.

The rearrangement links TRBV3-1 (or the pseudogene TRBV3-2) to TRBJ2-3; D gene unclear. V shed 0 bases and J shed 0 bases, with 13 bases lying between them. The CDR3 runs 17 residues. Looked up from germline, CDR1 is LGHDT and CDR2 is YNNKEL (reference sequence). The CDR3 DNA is TGTGCCAGCAGCCAAGAAGGGCACCTTCCTAGCACAGATACGCAGTATTTT. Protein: CASSQEGHLPSTDTQYF.

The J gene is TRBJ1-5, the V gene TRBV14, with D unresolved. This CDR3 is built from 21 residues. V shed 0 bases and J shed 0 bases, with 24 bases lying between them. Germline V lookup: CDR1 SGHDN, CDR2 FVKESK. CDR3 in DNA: TGTGCCAGCAGCCAAGAGTTTTCGCGCACCCGAGGGCCTTATAGCAATCAGCCCCAGCATTTT. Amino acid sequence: CASSQEFSRTRGPYSNQPQHF.

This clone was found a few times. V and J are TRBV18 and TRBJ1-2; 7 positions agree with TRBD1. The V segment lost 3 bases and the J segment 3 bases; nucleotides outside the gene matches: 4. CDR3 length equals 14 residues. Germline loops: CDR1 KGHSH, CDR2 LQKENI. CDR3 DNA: TGTGCCAGCTCACCTGCGGGGACAGACTATGGCTACACCTTC. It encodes CASSPAGTDYGYTF.

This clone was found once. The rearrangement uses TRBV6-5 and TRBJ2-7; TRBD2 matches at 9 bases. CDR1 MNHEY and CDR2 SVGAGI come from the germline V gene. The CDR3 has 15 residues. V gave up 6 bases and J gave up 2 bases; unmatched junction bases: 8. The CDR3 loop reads CASSQAGGSTYEQYF. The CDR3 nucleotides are TGTGCCAGCAGCCAAGCGGGGGGCAGCACCTACGAGCAGTACTTC.